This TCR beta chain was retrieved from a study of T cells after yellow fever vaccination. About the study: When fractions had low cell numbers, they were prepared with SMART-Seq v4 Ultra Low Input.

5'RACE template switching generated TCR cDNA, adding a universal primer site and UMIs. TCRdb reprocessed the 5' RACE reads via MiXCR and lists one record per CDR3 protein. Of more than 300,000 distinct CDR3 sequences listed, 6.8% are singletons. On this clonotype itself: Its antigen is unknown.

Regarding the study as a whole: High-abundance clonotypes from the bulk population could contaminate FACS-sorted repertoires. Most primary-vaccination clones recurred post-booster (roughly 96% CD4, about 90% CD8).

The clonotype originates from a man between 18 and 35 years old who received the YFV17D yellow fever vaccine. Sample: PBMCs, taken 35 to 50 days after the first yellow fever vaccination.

The CDR3 DNA follows: TGCGCCAGCAGCCCCGTAGGACAGGGACTTGAAGCTTTCTTT. It encodes CASSPVGQGLEAFF. V usage is TRBV4-1 and J usage is TRBJ1-1; 8 nucleotides agree with TRBD1. This CDR3 region has 14 residues. Per germline, CDR1 MGHRA and CDR2 YSYEKL. Losses at the gene ends were 4 bases for V and 7 bases for J; bases not matched to a gene: 8.